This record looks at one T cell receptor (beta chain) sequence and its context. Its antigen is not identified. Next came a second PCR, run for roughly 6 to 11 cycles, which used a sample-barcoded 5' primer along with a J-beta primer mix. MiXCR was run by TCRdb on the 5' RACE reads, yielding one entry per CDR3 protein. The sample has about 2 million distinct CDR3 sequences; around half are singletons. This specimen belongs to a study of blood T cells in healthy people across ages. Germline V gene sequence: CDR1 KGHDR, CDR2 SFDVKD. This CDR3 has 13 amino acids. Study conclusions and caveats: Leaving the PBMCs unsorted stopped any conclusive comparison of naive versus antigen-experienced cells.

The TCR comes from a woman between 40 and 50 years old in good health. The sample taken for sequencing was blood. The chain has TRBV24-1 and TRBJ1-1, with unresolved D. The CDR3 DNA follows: TGTGCGACAAGAGGCATGGGGAGCACTGAAGCTTTCTTT. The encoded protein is CATRGMGSTEAFF.